These 9 T cell receptor beta chains were sequenced from one sample in a study of cytomegalovirus exposure and HLA in healthy donors (dated by TCRdb to about 2017). The receptor library was made with the immunoSEQ multiplex PCR assay. The multiplex PCR relied on a mix of 60 forward primers for TCR Vbeta segments and 13 reverse primers for TCR Jbeta segments. Here the immuneACCESS table is served through TCRdb, limited to in-frame sequences with V and J called. Missing clones are a known gap in these copies; in checked studies unresolved V genes cover under half, and the rest lacks a known reason. Present in this sample are about 110,000 clones, around 79% of which were seen just once. The ten biggest clones cover approximately 1.2% of the sample. The sequenced sample consisted of PBMCs. These receptor sequences come from a young woman in good health and CMV-seronegative.

J is TRBJ2-1 and V is TRBV7-9; the D gene is possibly TRBD2 (5 bases). Trimming cost V 5 bases and J 6 bases, with 14 bases left between them. The CDR3 is 14 residues long. Germline V lookup: CDR1 SEHNR, CDR2 FQNEAQ (reference sequence). In nucleotides, the CDR3 is TGTGCCAGCAGCCCGCTAGCAGATTCCAATGAGCAGTTCTTC. Residues: CASSPLADSNEQFF.

V is TRBV4-3 and J is TRBJ2-3; 15 bases match TRBD2. The CDR3 is made up of 19 amino acids. Germline V lookup: CDR1 LGHNA, CDR2 YSLEER. V was clipped by 1 base and J by 3 bases; unmatched bases: 8. CDR3 in DNA: TGCGCCAGCAGCCAAGGGGGGACTAGCGGGGGGTCCGGGACAGATACGCAGTATTTT. It yields the protein CASSQGGTSGGSGTDTQYF.

The chain uses TRBV21-1 and TRBJ2-1; the listed D gene, TRBD2, was not tested against the DNA. TRBV21-1 is a pseudogene segment. CDR3 size: 14 residues. The CDR3 DNA reads TGTGCCAGGGGCGATGGCGGGCCCTTCAATGAGCAGTTCTTC. Translation gives CARGDGGPFNEQFF.

The V call is TRBV10-3, the J call TRBJ1-1, with D perhaps TRBD1 (5 bases). CDR1 is ENHRY and CDR2 is SYGVKD in the germline V gene. This CDR3 is built from 15 residues. Trimming cost V 0 bases and J 0 bases, with 8 bases left between them. This chain's CDR3 is CAISESKGMNTEAFF. The CDR3 region has the DNA TGTGCCATCAGTGAGTCGAAGGGGATGAACACTGAAGCTTTCTTT.

The gene calls are TRBV30 and TRBJ2-7, with D possibly being TRBD2 (5 bases). The germline V gene encodes CDR1 GTSNPN and CDR2 SVGIG (reference sequence). CDR3 length: 14 residues. The germline V and J ends were trimmed by 0 bases and 6 bases, with 15 bases remaining between them. CDR3 in amino acids: CAWSVRAAPREQYF. DNA for the CDR3: TGTGCCTGGAGTGTGCGAGCGGCCCCCCGCGAGCAGTACTTC. The whole variable domain, filled in from reference TRBV30 and TRBJ2-7, reads SQTIHQWPATLVQPVGSPLSLECTVEGTSNPNLYWYRQAAGRGLQLLFYSVGIGQISSEVPQNLSASRPQDRQFILSSKKLLLSDSGFYLCAWSVRAAPREQYFGPGTRLTVT.

The J gene is TRBJ2-7, the V gene TRBV28; 8 nucleotides agree with TRBD2. CDR3 size: 13 residues. Germline V gene sequence: CDR1 MDHEN, CDR2 SYDVKM. CDR3 sequence (DNA): TGTGCCAGCAGTCCCGCCCTAGCGGGCCCTCTCAGGGTC. Its protein is CASSPALAGPLRV.

The chain recombines TRBV11-2 with TRBJ2-3, with 12 bases that match TRBD2. Germline assignment: CDR1 SGHAT and CDR2 FQNNGV. V trimming: 3 bases; J trimming: 3 bases; junction bases outside the gene matches: 4. The CDR3 is 16 amino acids. CDR3 nucleotides: TGTGCCAGCAGCTTCCTAGCGGGGGGGCCTACAGATACGCAGTATTTT. It encodes CASSFLAGGPTDTQYF.

V is TRBV14 and J is TRBJ2-7, with D perhaps TRBD2 (7 bases). The CDR3 is 17 residues long. V dropped 1 base and J dropped 3 bases, with 19 bases sitting between them. CDR1 is SGHDN, CDR2 FVKESK, per germline. CDR3 loop: CASSQAQGGGLNYEQYF. In nucleotides, the CDR3 is TGTGCCAGCAGCCAAGCTCAAGGGGGGGGACTGAACTACGAGCAGTACTTC.

The rearrangement uses TRBV6-5 and TRBJ1-2, with 9 bases matching TRBD1. CDR1 and CDR2 from the germline V gene are MNHEY and SVGAGI. Trimming cost V 6 bases and J 2 bases; bases outside gene matches: 4. This CDR3 has 14 amino acids. The CDR3 region has the DNA TGTGCCAGCAGGGGGACAGGGAGAAACTATGGCTACACCTTC. This codes for CASRGTGRNYGYTF.